This T cell receptor (beta chain) was identified in a study of T-cell memory formation after mild COVID-19. Overall study results and limits: Some clones that responded were present in memory (sampled pre-infection), which suggests cross-reactive memory joined.

This CDR3 has 13 amino acids. Trimming removed 5 bases at V and 0 bases at J, with 8 bases between. CDR1 and CDR2 from the germline V gene are SGHRS and YFSETQ. This clonotype was counted between two and nine times. What it recognizes is unknown. Using constant-segment primers, 5'RACE produced TCR alpha and TCR beta cDNA libraries carrying sample barcodes and UMIs. TCRdb analysed the 5' RACE reads with MiXCR anew, one entry per CDR3 protein. The table lists hundreds of thousands of distinct CDR3 sequences, roughly a quarter of them singletons. Sequencing used PBMCs or a T cell subset sorted from them (not recorded which). J is TRBJ1-2 and V is TRBV5-1; D gene unclear. The receptor was isolated from an adult woman who had mild COVID-19 (a few samples of this study predate the infection). Cell type and time point are not known. The CDR3 loop reads CASRSEANYGYTF. CDR3 nucleotides: TGCGCCAGCAGGAGTGAAGCTAACTATGGCTACACCTTC. Variable domain in full (rest from reference TRBV5-1 and TRBJ1-2): KAGVTQTPRYLIKTRGQQVTLSCSPISGHRSVSWYQQTPGQGLQFLFEYFSETQRNKGNFPGRFSGRQFSNSRSEMNVSTLELGDSALYLCASRSEANYGYTFGSGTRLTVV.